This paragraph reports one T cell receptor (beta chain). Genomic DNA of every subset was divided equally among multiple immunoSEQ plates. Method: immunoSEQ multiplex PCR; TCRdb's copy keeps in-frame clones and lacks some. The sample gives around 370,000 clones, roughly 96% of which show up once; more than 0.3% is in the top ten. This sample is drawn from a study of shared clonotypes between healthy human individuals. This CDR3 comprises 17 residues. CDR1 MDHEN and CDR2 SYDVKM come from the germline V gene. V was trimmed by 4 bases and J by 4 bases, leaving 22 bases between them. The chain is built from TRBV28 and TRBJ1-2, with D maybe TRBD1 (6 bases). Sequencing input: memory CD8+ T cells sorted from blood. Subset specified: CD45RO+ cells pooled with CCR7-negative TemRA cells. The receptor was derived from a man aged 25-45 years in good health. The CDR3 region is CASSSHLYLDRIYGYTF. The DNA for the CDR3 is TGTGCCAGCAGTTCCCACCTATACCTAGACAGGATCTATGGCTACACCTTC.